Below are 19 T cell receptor beta chains sequenced from a single sample in a study of shared clonotypes between healthy human individuals. This table comes from immunoSEQ multiplex PCR, and its TCRdb copy is limited to in-frame clones, with some not included. This table holds more than 900,000 clones, around three quarters found once. Source material: memory CD4+ T cells from PBMCs. Indicated subset: CD45RA-negative fraction. These receptors were obtained from a man between 18 and 35 years old in good health. Some clones in this sample may be carry-over from other donors' samples.

The V and J genes are TRBV18 and TRBJ1-1; possible D gene TRBD1, 5 bases. Germline-derived CDR1 and CDR2 are KGHSH and LQKENI. V shed 1 base and J shed 3 bases, with 15 bases lying between them. The CDR3 sequence is 16 residues long. CDR3 in DNA: TGTGCCAGCTCACCACGGCCGGGCCCCAGGGACACTGAAGCTTTCTTT. Its translation is CASSPRPGPRDTEAFF.

This chain's CDR3 is CASSLLEGSYGYTF. The CDR3 DNA reads TGTGCCAGCAGTTTATTGGAGGGGAGCTATGGCTACACCTTC. This chain connects TRBV28 to TRBJ1-2; possibly TRBD1 for D (5 bases). Germline assignment: CDR1 MDHEN and CDR2 SYDVKM. Trimming pared 1 base from V and 4 bases from J, leaving 10 bases between. This CDR3 is built from 14 residues.

There are a few counts of this clone. This chain uses TRBV6-6 with TRBJ1-1; 7 bases match TRBD1. The CDR3 has 13 amino acids. In germline, CDR1 is MNHNY, CDR2 SVGAGI (reference sequence). V lost 10 bases, J lost 1 base, and 6 bases stayed unmatched. The CDR3 nucleotides read TGTGCCACCACGGGACAGCAGAACACTGAAGCTTTCTTT. It codes for CATTGQQNTEAFF.

The chain recombines TRBV5-4 with TRBJ2-5, with D maybe TRBD1 (5 bases). Germline-derived CDR1 and CDR2 are SGHNT and YYREEE (reference sequence). The CDR3 length is 14 residues. Trimming shortened V by 3 bases and J by 5 bases, and 14 bases separated the two germline ends. This CDR3 reads CASSSSRGRETQYF. The CDR3 region has the DNA TGTGCCAGCAGCTCGTCTAGGGGTCGGGAGACCCAGTACTTC.

This clone was recorded at least ten times. Distinct nucleotide sequences in the sample also encode this CDR3. The CDR3 is CAWTRRADTQYF. CDR3 nucleotides: TGTGCCTGGACTCGCAGGGCGGATACGCAGTATTTT. The J gene is TRBJ2-3, the V gene TRBV30; weak D call: TRBD1 (5 bases). The CDR3 runs to 12 residues. Per germline, CDR1 GTSNPN and CDR2 SVGIG (reference sequence). V was trimmed by 4 bases and J by 6 bases, leaving 11 bases between them. The variable domain in full, completed from reference TRBV30 and TRBJ2-3, reads SQTIHQWPATLVQPVGSPLSLECTVEGTSNPNLYWYRQAAGRGLQLLFYSVGIGQISSEVPQNLSASRPQDRQFILSSKKLLLSDSGFYLCAWTRRADTQYFGPGTRLTVL.

This chain joins TRBV9 and TRBJ2-7, with D perhaps TRBD1 (5 bases). Germline V gene sequence: CDR1 SGDLS, CDR2 YYNGEE. Deletions cut 3 bases from V and 1 base from J, with 14 bases between. The CDR3 is 15 residues long. CDR3 nucleotide sequence: TGTGCCAGCAGCGCCCAGGGTTACTCTTCCTACGAGCAGTACTTC. It specifies CASSAQGYSSYEQYF. Supplemented by reference TRBV9 and TRBJ2-7, the full variable domain reads DSGVTQTPKHLITATGQRVTLRCSPRSGDLSVYWYQQSLDQGLQFLIQYYNGEERAKGNILERFSAQQFPDLHSELNLSSLELGDSALYFCASSAQGYSSYEQYFGPGTRLTVT.

This chain links TRBV18 with TRBJ2-7; 11 bases fit TRBD1. Trimming took 4 bases from V and 2 from J; bases not matched to a gene: 7. Germline V lookup: CDR1 KGHSH, CDR2 LQKENI. The CDR3 consists of 16 residues. The DNA for the CDR3 is TGTGCCAGCTCACGGACAGGGACAGGGGGTACCTACGAGCAGTACTTC. It codes for CASSRTGTGGTYEQYF.

This sequence joins TRBV7-2 and TRBJ1-6, with unresolved D. Germline V lookup: CDR1 SGHTA, CDR2 FQGNSA. There are 15 residues in the CDR3. V lost 2 bases and J 2 bases, leaving 7 bases between the germline ends. CDR3 protein: CASSLSLPYNSPLHF. Written as DNA, the CDR3 is TGTGCCAGCAGCTTATCCCTCCCCTATAATTCACCCCTCCACTTT.

The chain combines TRBV5-1 with TRBJ1-2; a weak D match, TRBD1 (5 bases). CDR1 is SGHRS and CDR2 is YFSETQ in the germline V gene. Trimming cost V 1 base and J 2 bases, with 12 bases left between them. This CDR3 has 15 amino acids. CDR3 DNA sequence: TGCGCCAGCAGCTTGATACCCGACAGCAACTATGGCTACACCTTC. The encoded protein is CASSLIPDSNYGYTF.

There are a few counts of this clone. This specimen includes other DNA sequences encoding the same CDR3. CDR3 nucleotide sequence: TGTGCCAGCAGCAAAGAAGTCAGGGGAAACTATGGCTACACCTTC. Translation: CASSKEVRGNYGYTF. The chain combines TRBV21-1 with TRBJ1-2; TRBD1, the table's D call, was not compared with the DNA. TRBV21-1 is deemed a pseudogene. The CDR3 runs 15 residues.

This clone turned up a few times. This chain links TRBV5-6 with TRBJ2-7; possibly TRBD1 for D (6 bases). The CDR3 runs to 13 residues. The germline gives CDR1 SGHDT, CDR2 YYEEEE. Trimming took 4 bases from V and 3 from J, leaving 11 bases between them. The CDR3 nucleotides are TGTGCCAGCAGCCAAGACAGGAACTACGAGCAGTACTTC. Translating gives CASSQDRNYEQYF.

The chain links TRBV5-1 to TRBJ2-1, with TRBD1 as a possible D gene (5 bases). The ends were cut back, 1 base at V and 5 bases at J, with 7 bases in the middle. The CDR3 spans 13 residues. Germline V gene data show CDR1 as SGHRS and CDR2 as YFSETQ. This chain's CDR3 is CASSLQTDNEQFF. The CDR3 coding sequence is TGCGCCAGCAGCTTGCAGACAGACAATGAGCAGTTCTTC.

This chain uses TRBV6-5 with TRBJ2-3; TRBD1 aligns across 11 bases. The CDR3 length is 15 residues. Losses at the gene ends were 2 bases for V and 2 bases for J; bases not matched to a gene: 0. CDR1 and CDR2 from the germline V gene are MNHEY and SVGAGI. The CDR3 region is CASSYGQGATDTQYF. CDR3 DNA: TGTGCCAGCAGTTACGGACAGGGGGCCACAGATACGCAGTATTTT.

This chain links TRBV30 with TRBJ2-5; TRBD1 is a possible D gene (5 bases). With 5 bases removed from V and 5 bases from J, the gap between germline ends came to 18 bases. The CDR3 sequence is 14 residues long. CDR1 is GTSNPN, CDR2 SVGIG, per germline (reference sequence). CDR3 sequence: CAWAVGLATETQYF. CDR3 nucleotides: TGTGCCTGGGCAGTGGGGCTCGCCACTGAGACCCAGTACTTC.

The chain combines TRBV6-4 with TRBJ2-2; no clear D gene. This CDR3 has 13 amino acids. The germline gives CDR1 MRHNA, CDR2 SNTAGT. The ends were cut back, 4 bases at V and 4 bases at J, with 7 bases in the middle. The CDR3 coding sequence is TGTGCCAGCAGTGCCGGTCCCACCGGGGAGCTGTTTTTT. It is translated as CASSAGPTGELFF.

The chain links TRBV5-1 to TRBJ2-2; TRBD1 matches 7 bases. Germline loops: CDR1 SGHRS, CDR2 YFSETQ. With V trimmed by 6 bases and J by 4 bases, 9 bases remained unmatched. The CDR3 spans 15 residues. The CDR3 nucleotides are TGCGCCAGCACGAAGAGGGGGCGTCCCACCGGGGAGCTGTTTTTT. This translates into CASTKRGRPTGELFF.

This chain links TRBV6-5 with TRBJ2-7, with D perhaps matching TRBD2 (6 bases). The CDR3 sequence is 11 residues long. The V gene lost 6 bases and the J gene lost 7 bases, with 10 bases spanning the gap. The germline V gene encodes CDR1 MNHEY and CDR2 SVGAGI. The CDR3 DNA follows: TGTGCCAGCAGACGCCGGGGGGAGCAGTACTTC. Its translation: CASRRRGEQYF.

The chain links TRBV5-1 to TRBJ2-7, with 7 bases lining up with TRBD1. Germline assignment: CDR1 SGHRS and CDR2 YFSETQ. The CDR3 length is 14 residues. With V trimmed by 0 bases and J by 4 bases, 4 bases remained unmatched. As DNA, the CDR3 is TGCGCCAGCAGCTTGGCTGGACAGGATTACGAGCAGTACTTC. Amino acids: CASSLAGQDYEQYF.

The chain combines TRBV5-5 with TRBJ2-1; D gene uncertain. With 0 bases removed from V and 6 bases from J, the gap between germline ends came to 10 bases. Germline V CDR1 and CDR2: SGHKS, YYEKEE (reference sequence). The CDR3 spans 14 residues. The CDR3 is CASSLAPDVNEQFF. For the CDR3, the DNA is TGTGCCAGCAGCTTGGCCCCAGACGTCAATGAGCAGTTCTTC.